Sequencing of this TCR beta chain was carried out in a study of cytomegalovirus exposure and HLA in healthy donors. Study-wide results and limits: Serostatus for CMV was the only available immune exposure information. Some TCR beta chains (approximately 180 of them) were listed as cytomegalovirus-associated.

V was clipped by 4 bases and J by 8 bases; unmatched bases: 4. The length of the CDR3 is 12 residues. From germline, CDR1 is SGHRS and CDR2 YFSETQ. PCR was performed using 60 Vbeta and 13 Jbeta primers. Repertoires were generated with immunoSEQ multiplex PCR, while TCRdb's copy carries only in-frame clones and drops some. The data show about 260,000 clones, under 80% seen once. This clone was picked up a small number of times. Its antigen is still unknown. Input material: PBMCs. This sequence originates from a female donor in good health and CMV-seronegative. The chain uses TRBV5-1 and TRBJ1-2, with 8 nucleotides matching TRBD1. CDR3 residues: CASSPNRGGYTF. The DNA of the CDR3 is TGCGCCAGCAGCCCCAACAGGGGGGGCTACACCTTC.